Listed below are T cell receptor beta chains from one sample, sequenced in a study of lymphopenia after photon versus proton radiotherapy. The repertoire was sequenced with immunoSEQ multiplex PCR; TCRdb's copy has only in-frame clones and lacks some. The data hold roughly 25,000 clones, with about nine tenths observed a single time. Sequencing was performed on peripheral blood, taken from a patient treated with photon-based radiotherapy. These receptors were obtained from a woman aged 45 to 65 with cholangiocarcinoma. Both conserved end residues are part of each CDR3. Each record gives: D gene, clone size, CDR3 length, J gene, V gene, CDR3 protein, CDR3 DNA. A D gene is named only where the DNA matches it firmly. Expanded clones are given a class, and other clones once, few, many or no size at all.

-	-	14	TRBJ1-1	TRBV11-2	CASSPTRPNTEAFF	TGTGCCAGCAGCCCAACCCGGCCAAACACTGAAGCTTTCTTT
TRBD2	-	16	TRBJ2-1	TRBV4-3	CASSQDDRRGVNEQFF	TGCGCCAGCAGCCAAGATGATAGGCGGGGGGTGAATGAGCAGTTCTTC
-	-	15	TRBJ1-2	TRBV13	CASSGLGGPNYGYTF	TGTGCCAGCAGCGGTTTGGGGGGGCCGAACTATGGCTACACCTTC
TRBD1	-	16	TRBJ1-5	TRBV27	CASSAGQRAGNQPQHF	TGTGCCAGCAGTGCGGGACAGAGGGCAGGAAATCAGCCCCAGCATTTT
TRBD1	-	18	TRBJ1-6	TRBV11-2	CASSPRDRLYSYNSPLHF	TGTGCCAGCAGCCCACGGGACAGGCTCTACTCCTATAATTCACCCCTCCACTTT
-	-	13	TRBJ1-1	TRBV6-5	CASRRVQNTEAFF	TGTGCCAGCAGAAGAGTCCAGAACACTGAAGCTTTCTTT
-	-	13	TRBJ2-3	TRBV18	CASSDGSTDTQYF	TGTGCCAGCTCAGACGGGAGCACAGATACGCAGTATTTT
-	-	11	TRBJ2-1	TRBV5-6	CASSLAYEQFF	TGTGCCAGCAGCTTGGCTTATGAGCAGTTCTTC
-	-	13	TRBJ1-2	TRBV4-3	CASSQDRSGGYTF	TGCGCCAGCAGCCAAGATAGGTCGGGAGGCTACACCTTC
-	-	14	TRBJ1-2	TRBV5-1	CASSLAETVYGYTF	TGCGCCAGCAGCTTGGCCGAAACGGTCTATGGCTACACCTTC
TRBD1	-	13	TRBJ1-1	TRBV11-2	CASSWDRNTEAFF	TGTGCCAGCAGCTGGGACAGGAACACTGAAGCTTTCTTT
TRBD1	-	13	TRBJ2-3	TRBV6-6	CASSSWTGTTQYF	TGTGCCAGCAGTTCTTGGACAGGGACGACGCAGTATTTT
-	-	13	TRBJ1-5	TRBV6-6	CASSFDRNQPQHF	TGTGCCAGCAGTTTTGACAGGAATCAGCCCCAGCATTTT
TRBD2	-	15	TRBJ2-7	TRBV7-6	CASSLSGGSFYEQYF	TGTGCCAGCAGCTTATCGGGGGGATCCTTCTACGAGCAGTACTTC
-	-	11	TRBJ1-1	TRBV20-1	CSADTHTEAFF	TGCAGTGCTGACACCCACACTGAAGCTTTCTTT
-	-	16	TRBJ1-5	TRBV4-1	CASSFRAPLSNQPQHF	TGCGCCAGCAGCTTCAGAGCGCCATTAAGCAATCAGCCCCAGCATTTT
-	-	12	TRBJ2-3	TRBV9	CASSVGADTQYF	TGTGCCAGCAGCGTAGGCGCTGATACGCAGTATTTT
-	-	15	TRBJ2-5	TRBV5-1	CASSRYQRAQETQYF	TGCGCCAGCAGCCGGTACCAGCGGGCCCAAGAGACCCAGTACTTC
-	-	14	TRBJ1-5	TRBV2	CASSEGQSNQPQHF	TGTGCCAGCAGTGAAGGGCAGAGCAATCAGCCCCAGCATTTT
TRBD1	-	15	TRBJ1-5	TRBV7-2	CASSLAGQGFKPQHF	TGTGCCAGCAGCTTAGCGGGACAGGGGTTTAAGCCCCAGCATTTT
-	once	14	TRBJ1-2	TRBV19	CASLRGRGGHGYTF	TGTGCCAGCCTTCGGGGTAGGGGGGGGCACGGCTACACCTTC
-	-	17	TRBJ2-2	TRBV5-1	CASSGGPGGMTTGELFF	TGCGCCAGCAGCGGGGGACCGGGCGGAATGACCACCGGGGAGCTGTTTTTT
TRBD1	-	14	TRBJ1-2	TRBV15	CATRTTGNLYGYTF	TGTGCCACCAGGACGACAGGGAACCTCTATGGCTACACCTTC
TRBD1	-	14	TRBJ1-1	TRBV19	CATLLTGWRTEAFF	TGTGCCACGCTATTGACAGGGTGGCGCACTGAAGCTTTCTTT
-	-	14	TRBJ1-4	TRBV27	CASSLRGRSEKLFF	TGTGCCAGCAGTTTGAGGGGAAGGAGTGAAAAACTGTTTTTT
-	-	15	TRBJ1-1	TRBV6-5	CASSPGRESNTEAFF	TGTGCCAGCAGTCCCGGGAGGGAGAGTAACACTGAAGCTTTCTTT
TRBD1	-	16	TRBJ1-6	TRBV5-4	CASSFSAGTGYSPLHF	TGTGCCAGCAGCTTTTCTGCCGGGACAGGGTACTCACCCCTCCACTTT
TRBD1	-	17	TRBJ2-7	TRBV19	CASSAATGGDHSYEQYF	TGTGCCAGTAGTGCCGCAACAGGGGGCGATCATTCCTACGAGCAGTACTTC
-	few	17	TRBJ2-6	TRBV27	CASSTMDRSSGANVLTF	TGTGCCAGCAGTACGATGGACCGGAGCTCTGGGGCCAACGTCCTGACTTTC
TRBD1	few	14	TRBJ1-1	TRBV11-2	CASSSRQGVTEAFF	TGTGCCAGCAGCTCAAGACAGGGGGTGACTGAAGCTTTCTTT
-	-	14	TRBJ1-4	TRBV19	CASSINLGYEKLFF	TGTGCCAGTAGTATAAATTTGGGGTATGAAAAACTGTTTTTT
-	-	15	TRBJ1-3	TRBV4-3	CASSQDLQGRNTIYF	TGCGCCAGCAGCCAAGATCTCCAGGGAAGAAACACCATATATTTT
-	-	15	TRBJ2-2	TRBV5-1	CASSKRDRNTGELFF	TGCGCCAGCAGCAAAAGAGACAGGAACACCGGGGAGCTGTTTTTT
-	-	11	TRBJ2-7	TRBV20-1	CSARWGDEQYF	TGCAGTGCTAGATGGGGGGACGAGCAGTACTTC
-	-	16	TRBJ1-5	TRBV27	CASSLSGRGLSQPQHF	TGTGCCAGCAGTTTATCAGGACGGGGCTTAAGTCAGCCCCAGCATTTT
-	-	15	TRBJ2-7	TRBV6-5	CASSAARDLTYEQYF	TGTGCCAGCAGCGCCGCCCGGGACCTTACCTACGAGCAGTACTTC
-	-	14	TRBJ1-2	TRBV7-2	CASSFGTPRDGYTF	TGTGCCAGCAGCTTCGGGACGCCTCGGGATGGCTACACCTTC
-	once	13	TRBJ1-2	TRBV10-3	CAIQVGSGYGYTF	TGTGCCATCCAGGTGGGATCGGGATATGGCTACACCTTC
TRBD1	-	14	TRBJ1-1	TRBV5-1	CASSLDRGGTEAFF	TGCGCCAGCAGCTTGGACAGGGGAGGCACTGAAGCTTTCTTT
TRBD1	-	15	TRBJ2-2	TRBV15	CATSRGQGGTGELFF	TGTGCCACCAGCAGAGGACAGGGGGGCACCGGGGAGCTGTTTTTT
-	-	12	TRBJ2-3	TRBV29-1	CSVDPSADTQYF	TGCAGCGTTGACCCTAGCGCAGATACGCAGTATTTT
TRBD2	-	15	TRBJ2-1	TRBV7-9	CASSPTSGGADEQFF	TGTGCCAGCAGCCCGACTAGCGGGGGGGCAGATGAGCAGTTCTTC
-	-	18	TRBJ1-6	TRBV28	CASSLSRGRSSYNSPLHF	TGTGCCAGCAGTTTATCGAGGGGCCGTAGCTCCTATAATTCACCCCTCCACTTT
TRBD1	-	13	TRBJ1-2	TRBV2	CASIGQGLRGYTF	TGTGCCAGCATCGGACAGGGCCTGCGGGGCTACACCTTC
TRBD2	-	16	TRBJ2-5	TRBV4-1	CASSPLTSGGRETQYF	TGCGCCAGCAGCCCACTGACTAGCGGGGGTAGAGAGACCCAGTACTTC
-	-	11	TRBJ2-7	TRBV20-1	CSALGLYEQYF	TGCAGTGCCCTGGGACTCTACGAGCAGTACTTC
-	-	14	TRBJ1-5	TRBV5-6	CASSLFDSNQPQHF	TGTGCCAGCAGCCTATTCGATAGCAATCAGCCCCAGCATTTT
TRBD2	few	12	TRBJ2-5	TRBV10-3	CAISSGQETQYF	TGTGCCATATCTAGCGGACAAGAGACCCAGTACTTC
TRBD1	-	15	TRBJ2-3	TRBV5-1	CASSLGGQGTDTQYF	TGCGCCAGCAGCTTGGGGGGACAGGGTACAGATACGCAGTATTTT
-	-	12	TRBJ2-7	TRBV5-1	CASSLEGYEQYF	TGCGCCAGCAGCTTGGAGGGGTACGAGCAGTACTTC
TRBD1	-	15	TRBJ2-1	TRBV5-4	CASSRTGERAQWQFF	TGTGCCAGCAGCCGGACAGGAGAGAGGGCTCAGTGGCAGTTCTTC
TRBD1	-	14	TRBJ1-2	TRBV2	CASSGDRGNYGYTF	TGTGCCAGCAGTGGGGACAGGGGAAACTATGGCTACACCTTC
-	-	15	TRBJ1-3	TRBV7-8	CASSLVGVSGNTIYF	TGTGCCAGCAGCTTAGTTGGGGTCTCTGGAAACACCATATATTTT
-	-	14	TRBJ1-1	TRBV10-3	CAITRGTSYTEAFF	TGTGCCATCACCAGGGGTACGTCCTACACTGAAGCTTTCTTT
TRBD2	few	16	TRBJ2-5	TRBV9	CASSVGLAETQETQYF	TGTGCCAGCAGCGTAGGACTAGCGGAGACACAAGAGACCCAGTACTTC
-	-	17	TRBJ2-1	TRBV12-5	CASGKPPGQGASEGQFF	TGTGCTAGTGGCAAGCCTCCGGGACAAGGCGCTTCGGAAGGGCAGTTCTTC
TRBD2	-	16	TRBJ2-7	TRBV7-9	CASSPRGPAGDSEQYF	TGTGCCAGCAGCCCCCGGGGTCCAGCGGGGGATTCCGAGCAGTACTTC